These T cell receptor beta chains were read from a single sample in a study of OX40 agonist ivuxolimab in advanced cancers. TCRdb's copy holds only in-frame clones and misses some; the assay was immunoSEQ multiplex PCR. The top ten hold 9.5% to 12% of the sample, which has about 72,000 clones, 89% seen once. The specimen was CD4+ or CD8+ T cells sorted from blood, collected in a trial of the OX40 agonist ivuxolimab. Source of these receptors: an adult with an advanced solid tumor such as melanoma, head and neck, liver or kidney cancer. Both conserved end residues are trimmed from each CDR3.

V,J,CDR3
TRBV6-1,TRBJ2-2,ASNREIGGELF
TRBV11-3,TRBJ2-3,ASSSGGPDTQY
TRBV5-1,TRBJ1-1,ASSPTDRTNTEAF
TRBV4-1,TRBJ2-1,ASRRGGLLAVSSYNEQF
TRBV5-1,TRBJ1-6,ASTPGRDISYNSPLH
TRBV28,TRBJ1-1,ASSPWAEEYTEAF
TRBV6-5,TRBJ2-2,ASRHRGGGELF
TRBV5-6,TRBJ2-5,ASSFGETQY
TRBV28,TRBJ1-6,ASSSPLKPLH
TRBV6-6,TRBJ2-2,ASSYSLGGELF
TRBV5-1,TRBJ2-3,ASRFRLAGEDTQY
TRBV27,TRBJ2-7,ASSLKGLWYEQY
TRBV4-2,TRBJ2-5,ASSQGGTEETQY
TRBV28,TRBJ1-3,ASSLTGNTIY
TRBV6-6,TRBJ1-1,ASSYLGLYTEAF
TRBV6-5,TRBJ1-2,ASSPPGAVNYGYT
TRBV9,TRBJ2-7,ASSAAPGAYEQY
TRBV7-9,TRBJ2-5,ATIFGETQY
TRBV28,TRBJ2-1,ASSSPLPSVYNEQF
TRBV2,TRBJ1-1,ASRGTPNTEAF
TRBV27,TRBJ1-3,ASSMGRSGNTIY
TRBV10-3,TRBJ1-1,AISERQATNTEAF
TRBV6-4,TRBJ1-5,ASSDHSLNQPQH
TRBV10-3,TRBJ1-2,AISDWDRGRTNYGYT
TRBV4-1,TRBJ2-3,ASSHVSFGPPDTQY
TRBV2,TRBJ1-2,ASSRQGGDYGYT
TRBV19,TRBJ1-1,ASSTLIQGPGSEAF